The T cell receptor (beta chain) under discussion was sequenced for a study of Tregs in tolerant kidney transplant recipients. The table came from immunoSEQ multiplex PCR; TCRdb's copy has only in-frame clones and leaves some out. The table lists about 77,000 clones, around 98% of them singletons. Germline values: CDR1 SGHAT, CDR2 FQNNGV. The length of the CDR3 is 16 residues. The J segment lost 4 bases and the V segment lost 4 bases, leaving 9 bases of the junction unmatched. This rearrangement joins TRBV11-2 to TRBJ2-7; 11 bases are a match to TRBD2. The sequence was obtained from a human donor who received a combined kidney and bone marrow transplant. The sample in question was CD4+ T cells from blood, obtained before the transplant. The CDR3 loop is CASSSGWASGRYEQYF. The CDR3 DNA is TGTGCCAGCAGCTCCGGGTGGGCTAGCGGGAGGTACGAGCAGTACTTC. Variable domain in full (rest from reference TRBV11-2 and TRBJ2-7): EAGVAQSPRYKIIEKRQSVAFWCNPISGHATLYWYQQILGQGPKLLIQFQNNGVVDDSQLPKDRFSAERLKGVDSTLKIQPAKLEDSAVYLCASSSGWASGRYEQYFGPGTRLTVT.